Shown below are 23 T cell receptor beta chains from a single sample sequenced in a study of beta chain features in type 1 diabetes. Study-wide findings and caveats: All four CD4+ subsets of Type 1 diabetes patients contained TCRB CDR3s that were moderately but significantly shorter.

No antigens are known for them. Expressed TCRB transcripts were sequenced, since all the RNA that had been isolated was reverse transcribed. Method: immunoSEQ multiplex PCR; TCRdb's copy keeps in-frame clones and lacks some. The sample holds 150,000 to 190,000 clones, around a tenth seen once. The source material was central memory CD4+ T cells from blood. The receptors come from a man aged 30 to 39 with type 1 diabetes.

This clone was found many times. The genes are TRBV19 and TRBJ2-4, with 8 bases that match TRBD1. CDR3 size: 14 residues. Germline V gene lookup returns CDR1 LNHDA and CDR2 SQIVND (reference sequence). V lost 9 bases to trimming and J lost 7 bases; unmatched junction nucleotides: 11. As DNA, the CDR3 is TGTGCCAGCGGACAGGGTGATGTAAGGAACATTCAGTACTTC. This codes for CASGQGDVRNIQYF.

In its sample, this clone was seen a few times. DNA for the CDR3: TGTGCCAGCAGCTTATCCGGGACAGGTGGGCAAAATGGCTACACCTTC. This gives the protein CASSLSGTGGQNGYTF. The genes are TRBV13 and TRBJ1-2; 8 bases are shared with TRBD1. J gave up 6 bases and V 2 bases, and 11 bases lay outside the gene matches. CDR1 is PRHDT, CDR2 FYEKMQ, per germline (reference sequence). The CDR3 length is 16 residues.

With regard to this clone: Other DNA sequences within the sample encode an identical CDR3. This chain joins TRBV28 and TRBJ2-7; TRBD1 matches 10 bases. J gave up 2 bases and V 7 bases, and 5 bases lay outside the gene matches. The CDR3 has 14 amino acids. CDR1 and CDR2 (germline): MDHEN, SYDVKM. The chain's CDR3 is CASTSGTGAYEQYF. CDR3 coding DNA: TGTGCCAGCACGTCCGGGACAGGGGCCTACGAGCAGTACTTC.

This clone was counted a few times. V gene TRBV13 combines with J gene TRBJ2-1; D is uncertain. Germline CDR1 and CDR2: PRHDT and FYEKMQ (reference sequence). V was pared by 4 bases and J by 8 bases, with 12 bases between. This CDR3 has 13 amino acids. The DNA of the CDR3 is TGTGCCAGCAGCTCGACATTGCTGTATGAGCAGTTCTTC. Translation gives CASSSTLLYEQFF.

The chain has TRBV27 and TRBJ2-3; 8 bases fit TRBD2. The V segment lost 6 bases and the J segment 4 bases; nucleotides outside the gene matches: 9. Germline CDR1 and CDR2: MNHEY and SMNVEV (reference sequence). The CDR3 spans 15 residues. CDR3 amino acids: CASSPQRESPDTQYF. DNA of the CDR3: TGTGCCAGCAGCCCTCAGCGGGAGAGCCCAGATACGCAGTATTTT.

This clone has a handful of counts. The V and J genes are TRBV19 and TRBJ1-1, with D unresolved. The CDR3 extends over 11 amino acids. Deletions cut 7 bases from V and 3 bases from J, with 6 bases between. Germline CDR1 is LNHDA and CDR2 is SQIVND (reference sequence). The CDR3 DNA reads TGTGCCAGTACGGTGGACACTGAAGCTTTCTTT. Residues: CASTVDTEAFF. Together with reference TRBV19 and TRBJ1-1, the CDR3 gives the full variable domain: DGGITQSPKYLFRKEGQNVTLSCEQNLNHDAMYWYRQDPGQGLRLIYYSQIVNDFQKGDIAEGYSVSREKKESFPLTVTSAQKNPTAFYLCASTVDTEAFFGQGTRLTVV.

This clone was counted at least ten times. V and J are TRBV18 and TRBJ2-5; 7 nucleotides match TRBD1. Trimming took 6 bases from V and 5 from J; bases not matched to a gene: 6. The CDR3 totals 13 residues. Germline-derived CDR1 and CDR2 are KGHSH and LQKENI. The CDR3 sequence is CASSRDSKETQYF. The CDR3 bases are TGTGCCAGCTCCCGGGACAGTAAGGAGACCCAGTACTTC.

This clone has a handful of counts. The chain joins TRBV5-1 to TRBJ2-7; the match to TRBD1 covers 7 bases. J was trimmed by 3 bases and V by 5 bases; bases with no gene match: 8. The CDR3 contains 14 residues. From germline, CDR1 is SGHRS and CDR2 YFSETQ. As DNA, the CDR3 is TGCGCCAGCAGATCCGGGACAGCCCTCTACGAGCAGTACTTC. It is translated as CASRSGTALYEQYF.

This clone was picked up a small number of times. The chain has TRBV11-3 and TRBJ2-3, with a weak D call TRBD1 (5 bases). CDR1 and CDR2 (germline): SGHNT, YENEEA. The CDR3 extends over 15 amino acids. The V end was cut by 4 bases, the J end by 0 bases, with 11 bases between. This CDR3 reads CASSSGQGSTDTQYF. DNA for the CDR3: TGTGCCAGCAGCTCAGGCCAGGGAAGCACAGATACGCAGTATTTT.

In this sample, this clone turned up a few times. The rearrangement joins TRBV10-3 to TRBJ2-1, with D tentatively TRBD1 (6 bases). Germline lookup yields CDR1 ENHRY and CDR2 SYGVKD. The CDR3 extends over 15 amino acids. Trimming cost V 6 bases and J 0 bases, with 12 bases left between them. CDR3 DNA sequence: TGTGCCATCAGCACTCAGGGGTTCTCCTACAATGAGCAGTTCTTC. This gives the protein CAISTQGFSYNEQFF.

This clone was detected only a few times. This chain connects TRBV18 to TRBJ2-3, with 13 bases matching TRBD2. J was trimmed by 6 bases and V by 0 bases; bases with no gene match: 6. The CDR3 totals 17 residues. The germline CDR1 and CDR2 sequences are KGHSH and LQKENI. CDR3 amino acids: CASSPPGLAGERDTQYF. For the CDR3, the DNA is TGTGCCAGCTCACCACCTGGACTAGCGGGAGAACGGGATACGCAGTATTTT.

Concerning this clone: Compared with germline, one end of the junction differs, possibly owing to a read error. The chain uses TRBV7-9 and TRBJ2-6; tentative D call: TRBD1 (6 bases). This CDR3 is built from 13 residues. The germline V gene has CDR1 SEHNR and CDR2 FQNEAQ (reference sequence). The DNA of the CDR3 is TGTGCCAGCAGCTTACTCACGATTCCAGGGGCTGCTTTC. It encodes CASSLLTIPGAAF.

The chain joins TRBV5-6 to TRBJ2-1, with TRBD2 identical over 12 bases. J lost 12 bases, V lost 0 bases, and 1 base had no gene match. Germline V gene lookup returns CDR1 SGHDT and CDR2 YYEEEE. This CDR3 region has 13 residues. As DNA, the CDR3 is TGTGCCAGCAGCTTGGCTAGCGGGAGGGGGCAGTTCTTC. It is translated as CASSLASGRGQFF.

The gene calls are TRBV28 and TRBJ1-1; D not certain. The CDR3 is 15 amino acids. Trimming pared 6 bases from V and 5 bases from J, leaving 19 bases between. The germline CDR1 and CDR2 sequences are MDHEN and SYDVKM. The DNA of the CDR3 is TGTGCCAGCAGGCCAACCCCACGGGTTGGTACTGAAGCTTTCTTT. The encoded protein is CASRPTPRVGTEAFF.

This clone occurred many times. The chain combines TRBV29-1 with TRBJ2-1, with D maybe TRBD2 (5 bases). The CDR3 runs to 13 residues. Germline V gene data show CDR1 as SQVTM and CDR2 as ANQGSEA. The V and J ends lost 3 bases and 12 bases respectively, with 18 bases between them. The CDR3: CSVEAGVMKGQFF. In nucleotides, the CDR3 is TGCAGCGTTGAGGCCGGGGTAATGAAGGGGCAGTTCTTC.

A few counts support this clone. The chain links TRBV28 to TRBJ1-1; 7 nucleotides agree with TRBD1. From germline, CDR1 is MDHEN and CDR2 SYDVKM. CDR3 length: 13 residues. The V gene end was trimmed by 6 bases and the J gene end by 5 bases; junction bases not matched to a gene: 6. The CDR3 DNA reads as TGTGCCAGCAGCCAAAGCAGGGGGACTGAAGCTTTCTTT. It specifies CASSQSRGTEAFF. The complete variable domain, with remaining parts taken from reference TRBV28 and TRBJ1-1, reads DVKVTQSSRYLVKRTGEKVFLECVQDMDHENMFWYRQDPGLGLRLIYFSYDVKMKEKGDIPEGYSVSREKKERFSLILESASTNQTSMYLCASSQSRGTEAFFGQGTRLTVV.

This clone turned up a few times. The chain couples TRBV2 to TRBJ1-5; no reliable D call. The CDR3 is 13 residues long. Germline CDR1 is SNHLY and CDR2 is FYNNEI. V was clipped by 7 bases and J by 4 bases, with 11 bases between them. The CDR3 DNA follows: TGTGCCAGCAAGACTGCGTCGAATCAGCCCCAGCATTTT. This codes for CASKTASNQPQHF.

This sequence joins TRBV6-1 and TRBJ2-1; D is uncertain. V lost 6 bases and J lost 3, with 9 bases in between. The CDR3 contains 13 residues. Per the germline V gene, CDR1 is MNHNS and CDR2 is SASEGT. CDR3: CASSPGGYNEQFF. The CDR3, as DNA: TGTGCCAGCAGCCCCGGTGGCTACAATGAGCAGTTCTTC.

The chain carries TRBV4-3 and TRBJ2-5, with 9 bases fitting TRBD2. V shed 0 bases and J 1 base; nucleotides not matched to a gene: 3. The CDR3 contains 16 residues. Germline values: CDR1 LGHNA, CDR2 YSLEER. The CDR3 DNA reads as TGCGCCAGCAGCCAAGATGGAGCGGGAGGCCAAGAGACCCAGTACTTC. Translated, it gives CASSQDGAGGQETQYF.

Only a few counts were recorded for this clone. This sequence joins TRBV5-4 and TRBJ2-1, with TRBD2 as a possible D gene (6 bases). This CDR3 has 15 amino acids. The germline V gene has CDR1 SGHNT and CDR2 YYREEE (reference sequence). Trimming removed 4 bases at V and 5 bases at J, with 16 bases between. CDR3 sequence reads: CASSGTGALNNEQFF. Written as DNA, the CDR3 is TGTGCCAGCAGCGGGACTGGAGCTTTGAACAATGAGCAGTTCTTC.

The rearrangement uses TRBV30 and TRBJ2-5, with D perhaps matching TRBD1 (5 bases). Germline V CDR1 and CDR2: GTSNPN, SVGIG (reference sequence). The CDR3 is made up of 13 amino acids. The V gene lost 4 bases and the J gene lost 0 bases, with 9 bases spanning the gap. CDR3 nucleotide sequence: TGTGCCTGGACCTGGGGCGACCAAGAGACCCAGTACTTC. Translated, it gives CAWTWGDQETQYF.

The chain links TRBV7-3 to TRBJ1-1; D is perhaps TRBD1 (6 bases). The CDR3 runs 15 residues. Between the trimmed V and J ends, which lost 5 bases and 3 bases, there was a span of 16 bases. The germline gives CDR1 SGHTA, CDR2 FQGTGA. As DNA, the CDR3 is TGTGCCAGCAGCCCTAGAGCAGGGGCGGACACTGAAGCTTTCTTT. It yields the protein CASSPRAGADTEAFF.

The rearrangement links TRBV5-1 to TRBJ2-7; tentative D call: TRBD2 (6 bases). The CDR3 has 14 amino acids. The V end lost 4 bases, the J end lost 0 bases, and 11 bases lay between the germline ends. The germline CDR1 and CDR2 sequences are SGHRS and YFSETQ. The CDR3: CASSTGLLSYEQYF. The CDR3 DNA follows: TGCGCCAGCAGCACGGGACTCCTCTCCTACGAGCAGTACTTC.